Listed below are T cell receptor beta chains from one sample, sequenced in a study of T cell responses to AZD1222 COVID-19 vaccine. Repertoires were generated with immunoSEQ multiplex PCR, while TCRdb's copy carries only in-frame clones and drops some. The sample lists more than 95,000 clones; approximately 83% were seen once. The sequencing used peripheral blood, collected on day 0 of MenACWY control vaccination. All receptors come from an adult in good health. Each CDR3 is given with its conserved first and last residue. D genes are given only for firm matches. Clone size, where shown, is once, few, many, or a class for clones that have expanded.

DNA: TGTGCCAGCAGCTTAGGGTTAGGGGACCCAGGGAACACTGAAGCTTTCTTT; CDR3: CASSLGLGDPGNTEAFF; V: TRBV5-6; D: .; J: TRBJ1-1; size: .
DNA: TGTGCCAGCAGCGTAGCTAGCGGGGGGGCAGCGTTCACAGATACGCAGTATTTT; CDR3: CASSVASGGAAFTDTQYF; V: TRBV9; D: TRBD2; J: TRBJ2-3; size: .
DNA: TGTGCCAGCAAAGCAGGACAGGGGGACACCGGGGAGCTGTTTTTT; CDR3: CASKAGQGDTGELFF; V: TRBV27; D: TRBD1; J: TRBJ2-2; size: .
DNA: TGTGCCAGCACCAAGAGAAGGAACAACTATGGCTACACCTTC; CDR3: CASTKRRNNYGYTF; V: TRBV7-9; D: .; J: TRBJ1-2; size: .
DNA: TGCGCCAGCAGCCAAGATGGCAGAGGCACTGAAGCTTTCTTT; CDR3: CASSQDGRGTEAFF; V: TRBV4-1; D: .; J: TRBJ1-1; size: .
DNA: TGCGCCAGCCGAGACGCCCAGGGGGCGAGTGGCTACACCTTC; CDR3: CASRDAQGASGYTF; V: TRBV10-2; D: TRBD1; J: TRBJ1-2; size: .
DNA: TGTGCCAGCAGTGCCGGGACTGTATATCAGCCCCAGCATTTT; CDR3: CASSAGTVYQPQHF; V: TRBV2; D: .; J: TRBJ1-5; size: .
DNA: TGTGCCAGCAGCCAGGTTGACTGGGTGCAGTTCTTC; CDR3: CASSQVDWVQFF; V: TRBV3-1/TRBV3-2; D: .; J: TRBJ2-1; size: once
DNA: TGTGCCAGCAGCTTATACGGCGGCAACACTGAAGCTTTCTTT; CDR3: CASSLYGGNTEAFF; V: TRBV7-2; D: .; J: TRBJ1-1; size: .
DNA: TGCGCCAGTGGCCATATGAACACTGAAGCTTTCTTT; CDR3: CASGHMNTEAFF; V: TRBV10-2; D: .; J: TRBJ1-1; size: .
DNA: TGTGCCAGCAGCGAAAACTCTGGAAACACCATATATTTT; CDR3: CASSENSGNTIYF; V: TRBV11-3; D: .; J: TRBJ1-3; size: few
DNA: TGTGCCAGCAATCAGTTCTCCTACGAGCAGTACTTC; CDR3: CASNQFSYEQYF; V: TRBV27; D: .; J: TRBJ2-7; size: .
DNA: TGTGCCTGGAGATTTGGACAAGATAATTCACCCCTCCACTTT; CDR3: CAWRFGQDNSPLHF; V: TRBV30; D: .; J: TRBJ1-6; size: once
DNA: TGCGCCAGCAGCTTGAGGACAGGGGGAAGCGCTGAAGCTTTCTTT; CDR3: CASSLRTGGSAEAFF; V: TRBV5-1; D: TRBD1; J: TRBJ1-1; size: .
DNA: TGTGCCAGCAGCACCGGGACTAGCGGATACAATGAGCAGTTCTTC; CDR3: CASSTGTSGYNEQFF; V: TRBV7-2; D: TRBD2; J: TRBJ2-1; size: .
DNA: TGTGCCAGCAGCGCCGGGACAGGGGTCTACGAGCAGTACTTC; CDR3: CASSAGTGVYEQYF; V: TRBV9; D: TRBD1; J: TRBJ2-7; size: .
DNA: TGTGCCAGCAGCTTACCGGGGCCGAACACCGGGGAGCTGTTTTTT; CDR3: CASSLPGPNTGELFF; V: TRBV7-9; D: .; J: TRBJ2-2; size: .
DNA: TGTGCCACCAGTGACGTAGGAAACACCATATATTTT; CDR3: CATSDVGNTIYF; V: TRBV24-1; D: .; J: TRBJ1-3; size: .
DNA: TGTGCCACCAGCAGAGATCAGGTCGGATTCTACACCTTC; CDR3: CATSRDQVGFYTF; V: TRBV15; D: .; J: TRBJ1-2; size: .
DNA: TGTGCCAGCAGCCAGATGAGGAACTCTGGAAACACCATATATTTT; CDR3: CASSQMRNSGNTIYF; V: TRBV3-1/TRBV3-2; D: .; J: TRBJ1-3; size: few
DNA: TGTGCCAGCAGCTTAGCCTCGATGGGGGGCGTGAGGACCCAGTACTTC; CDR3: CASSLASMGGVRTQYF; V: TRBV7-2; D: .; J: TRBJ2-5; size: .
DNA: TGTGCCAGCTCACTTACAACTAATGAAAAACTGTTTTTT; CDR3: CASSLTTNEKLFF; V: TRBV18; D: .; J: TRBJ1-4; size: .
DNA: TGTGCCAGCAGTTTTCGGGGGCCTACTGAAGCTTTCTTT; CDR3: CASSFRGPTEAFF; V: TRBV27; D: .; J: TRBJ1-1; size: .
DNA: TGCGCCAGCAGCCCGCATGGGGGGACAGGCTTAGACTACACCTTC; CDR3: CASSPHGGTGLDYTF; V: TRBV4-3; D: TRBD1; J: TRBJ1-2; size: .
DNA: TGTGCCAGCAGCAAAGTACCCAGTAGCTCTGGGGCCAACGTCCTGACTTTC; CDR3: CASSKVPSSSGANVLTF; V: TRBV21-1; D: .; J: TRBJ2-6; size: once
DNA: TGTGCCAGCAGCTTATGGGGGGCAGCTAATGAAAAACTGTTTTTT; CDR3: CASSLWGAANEKLFF; V: TRBV13; D: .; J: TRBJ1-4; size: .
DNA: TGTGCCAGCAGCGTAGCTTCTAGGTCCGAGGAGACCCAGTACTTC; CDR3: CASSVASRSEETQYF; V: TRBV9; D: .; J: TRBJ2-5; size: .
DNA: TGCAGCGTTGAATTGGGCAAATCCACAGATACGCAGTATTTT; CDR3: CSVELGKSTDTQYF; V: TRBV29-1; D: .; J: TRBJ2-3; size: .
DNA: TGTGCCAGTAGTATGCGGACTAGCGGGGGGGAAGGGAATGAGCAGTTCTTC; CDR3: CASSMRTSGGEGNEQFF; V: TRBV19; D: TRBD2; J: TRBJ2-1; size: .
DNA: TGTGCCAGCAGCTTGTCCCAGCCCTCCTATAATTCACCCCTCCACTTT; CDR3: CASSLSQPSYNSPLHF; V: TRBV5-5; D: .; J: TRBJ1-6; size: .
DNA: TGCGCCAGCAGCCAAGATAAAAACAGGGTTAATTCACCCCTCCACTTT; CDR3: CASSQDKNRVNSPLHF; V: TRBV4-3; D: .; J: TRBJ1-6; size: .
DNA: TGTGCCAGCAGCCAAGCGGGCACAAACGAGCAGTACTTC; CDR3: CASSQAGTNEQYF; V: TRBV4-2; D: .; J: TRBJ2-7; size: .
DNA: TGTGCCAGCAGCCAAGTATCGGCCGCTGAAGCTTTCTTT; CDR3: CASSQVSAAEAFF; V: TRBV3-1/TRBV3-2; D: .; J: TRBJ1-1; size: .
DNA: TGTGCCAGCAGCGCGATAGGGGGCGGTCATCCCGGGGAGCTGTTTTTT; CDR3: CASSAIGGGHPGELFF; V: TRBV9; D: TRBD1; J: TRBJ2-2; size: .
DNA: TGTGCCATCAGGGGGACAGTAGGAACTGAAGCTTTCTTT; CDR3: CAIRGTVGTEAFF; V: TRBV10-3; D: TRBD1; J: TRBJ1-1; size: few
DNA: TGTGCCAGCAGGGACAGTAACACTGAAGCTTTCTTT; CDR3: CASRDSNTEAFF; V: TRBV28; D: .; J: TRBJ1-1; size: .
DNA: TGTGCCAGCAGCCAAAAGGGACATAGGCGGAACGGGGAGCTGTTTTTT; CDR3: CASSQKGHRRNGELFF; V: TRBV3-1/TRBV3-2; D: .; J: TRBJ2-2; size: .
DNA: TGCGCCAGCAGCCAAGAGGACAGGGTCTGGAATGGCTACACCTTC; CDR3: CASSQEDRVWNGYTF; V: TRBV4-3; D: TRBD1; J: TRBJ1-2; size: .
DNA: TGTGCCTGGAGTTTTAATTGGAACGAGCAGTACTTC; CDR3: CAWSFNWNEQYF; V: TRBV30; D: .; J: TRBJ2-7; size: .
DNA: TGTGCCAGCAGCGGACTAGCGGGGGGGACCTTTGGGGAGCAGTTCTTC; CDR3: CASSGLAGGTFGEQFF; V: TRBV14; D: TRBD2; J: TRBJ2-1; size: .
DNA: TGTGCCAGCAGTGAATTTGTTGAAAACCAAGAGACCCAGTACTTC; CDR3: CASSEFVENQETQYF; V: TRBV2; D: .; J: TRBJ2-5; size: few
DNA: TGTGCCAGCAGCGGGCGGCTGAACACTGAAGCTTTCTTT; CDR3: CASSGRLNTEAFF; V: TRBV9; D: .; J: TRBJ1-1; size: .
DNA: TGTGCCAGCAGCTGGGGGGGACAGGGAGGGTACGAGCAGTACTTC; CDR3: CASSWGGQGGYEQYF; V: TRBV7-8; D: TRBD1; J: TRBJ2-7; size: .
DNA: TGTGCCAGCAGTGAACAGGGCAGCCCCTACAATGAGCAGTTCTTC; CDR3: CASSEQGSPYNEQFF; V: TRBV6-1; D: .; J: TRBJ2-1; size: .
DNA: TGTGCCAGCAGCGAGGGGACAGGGCCCTATTCACCCCTCCACTTT; CDR3: CASSEGTGPYSPLHF; V: TRBV9; D: TRBD1; J: TRBJ1-6; size: few
DNA: TGTGCCAGCAGTATAGCAGGGGTTAACACCGGGGAGCTGTTTTTT; CDR3: CASSIAGVNTGELFF; V: TRBV28; D: .; J: TRBJ2-2; size: .
DNA: TGTGCCAGCAGTGAAATCGGGGTCCGCTCCTACAATGAGCAGTTCTTC; CDR3: CASSEIGVRSYNEQFF; V: TRBV2; D: .; J: TRBJ2-1; size: .
DNA: TGTGCCAGCAGCCCGGACCGGAATCAGCCCCAGCATTTT; CDR3: CASSPDRNQPQHF; V: TRBV5-8; D: .; J: TRBJ1-5; size: .
DNA: TGTGCCAGCTCACCAACCAGGGGGCTTTGGTATGGCTACACCTTC; CDR3: CASSPTRGLWYGYTF; V: TRBV18; D: TRBD1; J: TRBJ1-2; size: .
DNA: TGTGCCAGCTCACCCGGGACGGGAGGCCTGGATGAGCAGTTCTTC; CDR3: CASSPGTGGLDEQFF; V: TRBV18; D: TRBD2; J: TRBJ2-1; size: .
DNA: TGTGCCAGCAGCCAAGTTCGGCAGCGCACCGGGGAGCTGTTTTTT; CDR3: CASSQVRQRTGELFF; V: TRBV3-1/TRBV3-2; D: .; J: TRBJ2-2; size: .